This passage covers 20 T cell receptor beta chains from one sample sequenced in a study of OX40 agonist ivuxolimab in advanced cancers. Profiled with immunoSEQ multiplex PCR; TCRdb holds only in-frame clones, not every one. The profile shows 57,000 or so clones, 85% of them singletons. This sample comprised CD4+ or CD8+ T cells sorted from blood, obtained in a trial of the OX40 agonist ivuxolimab. These receptors came from an adult with an advanced solid tumor such as melanoma, head and neck, liver or kidney cancer.

The chain combines TRBV4-2 with TRBJ2-2, with 11 bases matching TRBD2. V trimming: 2 bases; J trimming: 1 base; junction bases outside the gene matches: 6. The CDR3 has 18 residues. Germline V gene data show CDR1 as LGHNA and CDR2 as YNFKEQ. The CDR3 DNA sequence: TGTGCCAGCAGCCAACCAATAGCGGGAGGGATGAACACCGGGGAGCTGTTTTTT. Encoded protein: CASSQPIAGGMNTGELFF.

The rearrangement joins TRBV28 to TRBJ2-2; 9 bases are a match to TRBD1. Per germline, CDR1 MDHEN and CDR2 SYDVKM. V lost 6 bases, J lost 1 base, and 6 bases stayed unmatched. The CDR3 is made up of 16 amino acids. CDR3 sequence: CASRTGTGWNTGELFF. CDR3 in DNA: TGTGCCAGCAGGACAGGGACAGGGTGGAACACCGGGGAGCTGTTTTTT.

The chain couples TRBV25-1 to TRBJ1-4; 7 bases are shared with TRBD1. Germline V gene lookup returns CDR1 MGHDK and CDR2 SYGVNS. This CDR3 is built from 16 residues. V lost 0 bases and J lost 4; bases outside the gene matches: 5. This CDR3 is CASSEYFGDSNEKLFF. CDR3 sequence (DNA): TGTGCCAGCAGTGAATATTTCGGGGACAGTAATGAAAAACTGTTTTTT.

V usage is TRBV5-1 and J usage is TRBJ2-1; the D is unclear. The germline V gene encodes CDR1 SGHRS and CDR2 YFSETQ. Trimming removed 0 bases from V and 3 bases from J, with 7 bases in between. The CDR3 spans 14 residues. The DNA for the CDR3 is TGCGCCAGCAGCTTGGAACGGATCTACAATGAGCAGTTCTTC. Translated, it gives CASSLERIYNEQFF.

The chain joins TRBV19 to TRBJ2-5; the D gene is possibly TRBD2 (6 bases). Germline V CDR1 and CDR2: LNHDA, SQIVND (reference sequence). Between the trimmed V and J ends, which lost 4 bases and 2 bases, there was a span of 11 bases. The CDR3 spans 14 residues. CDR3 in DNA: TGTGCCAGTAGTAGGGGACTCTTTCAAGAGACCCAGTACTTC. Translated: CASSRGLFQETQYF.

The chain couples TRBV21-1 to TRBJ1-5. TRBV21-1 is labeled a pseudogene. This CDR3 contains 16 residues. CDR3 in amino acids: CASSKRRGQLNQPQHF. The CDR3 DNA sequence: TGTGCCAGCAGCAAACGCCGGGGTCAGCTCAATCAGCCCCAGCATTTT.

The V and J genes are TRBV11-3 and TRBJ2-7; 8 positions agree with TRBD1. Germline V gives CDR1 SGHNT, CDR2 YENEEA. CDR3 length equals 14 residues. V was pared by 6 bases and J by 5 bases, with 9 bases of the junction left unmatched. CDR3 nucleotide sequence: TGTGCCAGCAGTGACAGGGGCGCGCACCACGAGCAGTACTTC. Translated, it gives CASSDRGAHHEQYF.

In its sample, this clone was seen once. The chain carries TRBV28 and TRBJ2-3; 8 nucleotides align to TRBD1. V dropped 1 base and J dropped 4; count of bases not matched to a gene: 7. Germline V gene lookup returns CDR1 MDHEN and CDR2 SYDVKM. The CDR3 consists of 16 residues. CDR3 bases: TGTGCCAGCAGTTTATTGGGACAGGTCCGGCCAGATACGCAGTATTTT. It translates to CASSLLGQVRPDTQYF.

V and J are TRBV4-3 and TRBJ2-3; D call uncertain. The CDR3 runs to 13 residues. V was clipped by 0 bases and J by 8 bases, with 9 bases between them. Germline V gene sequence: CDR1 LGHNA, CDR2 YSLEER. The CDR3: CASSQDQEGTQYF. CDR3 DNA sequence: TGCGCCAGCAGCCAAGATCAGGAAGGTACGCAGTATTTT.

In this sample, this clone turned up a few times. The chain recombines TRBV16 with TRBJ1-5; D is uncertain. Germline V gene lookup returns CDR1 KGHSY and CDR2 FQNENV. Trimming removed 0 bases at V and 2 bases at J, with 11 bases between. The CDR3 is made up of 16 amino acids. CDR3 residues: CASSQSPVWGNQPQHF. CDR3 coding DNA: TGTGCCAGCAGCCAATCGCCAGTGTGGGGCAATCAGCCCCAGCATTTT.

The chain has TRBV6-6 and TRBJ1-5, with D possibly being TRBD1 (5 bases). The CDR3 extends over 16 amino acids. Germline V gene data show CDR1 as MNHNY and CDR2 as SVGAGI (reference sequence). V shed 7 bases and J shed 1 base, with 17 bases lying between them. The CDR3 here is CASTFSVGVSNQPQHF. The CDR3 nucleotides are TGTGCCAGCACCTTCTCGGTAGGGGTGAGCAATCAGCCCCAGCATTTT.

The chain joins TRBV19 to TRBJ2-7; D gene uncertain. Trimming left V 4 bases short and J 2 bases short, with 9 bases between. Germline loops: CDR1 LNHDA, CDR2 SQIVND (reference sequence). The CDR3 extends over 13 amino acids. The CDR3 sequence is CASSNVATYEQYF. DNA of the CDR3: TGTGCCAGTAGTAATGTTGCCACCTACGAGCAGTACTTC.

This clone occurred once. The rearrangement uses TRBV9 and TRBJ1-3, with D unresolved. CDR1 is SGDLS and CDR2 is YYNGEE in the germline V gene. Deletions cut 0 bases from V and 2 bases from J, with 6 bases between. The length of the CDR3 is 14 residues. The CDR3 is CASSVGWTGNTIYF. CDR3 nucleotides: TGTGCCAGCAGCGTAGGATGGACTGGAAACACCATATATTTT.

This chain connects TRBV28 to TRBJ2-4; 8 bases fit TRBD2. The germline CDR1 and CDR2 sequences are MDHEN and SYDVKM. Germline trimming cut 4 bases from V and 4 bases from J; bases unmatched to any gene: 6. CDR3 length equals 15 residues. CDR3 nucleotide sequence: TGTGCCAGCAGTTCCGCGGGAGGCTTGAAAAACATTCAGTACTTC. Translating gives CASSSAGGLKNIQYF. Together with reference TRBV28 and TRBJ2-4, the CDR3 gives the full variable domain: DVKVTQSSRYLVKRTGEKVFLECVQDMDHENMFWYRQDPGLGLRLIYFSYDVKMKEKGDIPEGYSVSREKKERFSLILESASTNQTSMYLCASSSAGGLKNIQYFGAGTRLSVL.

This clone has only one observation. The V call is TRBV11-3, the J call TRBJ2-3, with 10 nucleotides matching TRBD2. CDR3 length: 16 residues. The V segment lost 3 bases and the J segment 4 bases; nucleotides outside the gene matches: 7. Germline assignment: CDR1 SGHNT and CDR2 YENEEA. In DNA, the CDR3 is TGTGCCAGCAGCTTTTTAGCGGGAGGCCCCGCAGATACGCAGTATTTT. It yields the protein CASSFLAGGPADTQYF.

The CDR3 DNA reads as TGTGCCAGCAGGGATTGGGGCACGCACGAGCAGTACTTC. Amino acids: CASRDWGTHEQYF. This chain uses TRBV5-6 with TRBJ2-5; tentatively, D is TRBD1 (5 bases). The assigned J gene may be wrong: the sequence end matches TRBJ2-7 better. This CDR3 is 13 amino acids long. Germline CDR1 and CDR2: SGHDT and YYEEEE.

This chain connects TRBV2 to TRBJ1-4; TRBD1 aligns across 8 bases. Germline trimming cut 6 bases from V and 5 bases from J; bases unmatched to any gene: 8. Germline CDR1 reads SNHLY; CDR2 reads FYNNEI. This CDR3 is built from 15 residues. The CDR3 loop reads CASRARGLRNEKLFF. DNA of the CDR3: TGTGCCAGCAGGGCCAGGGGGCTACGGAATGAAAAACTGTTTTTT.

The chain combines TRBV7-2 with TRBJ2-1; no reliable D call. Germline V gene data show CDR1 as SGHTA and CDR2 as FQGNSA. The V gene lost 2 bases and the J gene lost 7 bases, with 6 bases spanning the gap. This CDR3 is built from 12 residues. The DNA of the CDR3 is TGTGCCAGCAGCTTAATAAGTAATGAGCAGTTCTTC. Amino acids: CASSLISNEQFF.

V is TRBV2 and J is TRBJ2-7; weak D call: TRBD2 (6 bases). Germline V CDR1 and CDR2: SNHLY, FYNNEI. CDR3 length equals 14 residues. Trimming took 3 bases from V and 1 from J, leaving 10 bases between them. The CDR3 region is CASSETRISYEQYF. The CDR3 DNA reads TGTGCCAGCAGTGAGACTAGAATTTCCTACGAGCAGTACTTC.

The gene calls are TRBV7-3 and TRBJ2-3; tentatively, D is TRBD1 or TRBD2 (5 bases each). This CDR3 contains 15 residues. V was trimmed by 5 bases and J by 2 bases, leaving 14 bases between them. Germline values: CDR1 SGHTA, CDR2 FQGTGA. The CDR3 region has the DNA TGTGCCAGCAGCCTAGGGACCTACTCCACAGATACGCAGTATTTT. Translated: CASSLGTYSTDTQYF.